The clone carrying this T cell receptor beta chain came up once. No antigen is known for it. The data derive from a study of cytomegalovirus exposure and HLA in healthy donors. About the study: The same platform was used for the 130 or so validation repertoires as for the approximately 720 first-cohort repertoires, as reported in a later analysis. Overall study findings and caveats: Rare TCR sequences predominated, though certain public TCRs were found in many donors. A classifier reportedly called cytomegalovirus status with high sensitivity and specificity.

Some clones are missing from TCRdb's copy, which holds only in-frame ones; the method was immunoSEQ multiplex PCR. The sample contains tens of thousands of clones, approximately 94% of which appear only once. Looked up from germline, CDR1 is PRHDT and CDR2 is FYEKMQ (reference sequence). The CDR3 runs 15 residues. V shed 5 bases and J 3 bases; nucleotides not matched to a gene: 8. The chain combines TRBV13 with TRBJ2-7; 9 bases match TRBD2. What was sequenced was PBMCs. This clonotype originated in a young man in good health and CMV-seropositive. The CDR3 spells CASSPRGAGGYEQYF. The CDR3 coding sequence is TGTGCCAGCAGCCCCCGCGGAGCGGGAGGCTACGAGCAGTACTTC.